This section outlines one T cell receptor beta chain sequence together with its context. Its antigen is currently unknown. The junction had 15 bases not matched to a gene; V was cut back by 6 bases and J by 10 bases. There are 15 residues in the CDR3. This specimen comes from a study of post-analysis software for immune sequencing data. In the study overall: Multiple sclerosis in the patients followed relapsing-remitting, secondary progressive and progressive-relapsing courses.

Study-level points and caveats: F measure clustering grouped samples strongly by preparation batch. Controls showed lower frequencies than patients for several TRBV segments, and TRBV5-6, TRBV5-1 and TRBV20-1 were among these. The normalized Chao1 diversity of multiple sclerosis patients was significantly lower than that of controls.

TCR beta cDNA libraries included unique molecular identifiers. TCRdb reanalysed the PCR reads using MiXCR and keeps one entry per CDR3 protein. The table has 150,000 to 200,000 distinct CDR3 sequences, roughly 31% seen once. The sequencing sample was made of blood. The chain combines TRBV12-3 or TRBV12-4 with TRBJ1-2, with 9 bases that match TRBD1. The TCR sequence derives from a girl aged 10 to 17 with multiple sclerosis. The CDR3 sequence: CASSLMGQGSSDYTF. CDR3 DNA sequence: TGTGCCAGCAGCCTAATGGGACAGGGATCGAGCGACTACACCTTC.